This T cell receptor (beta chain) was retrieved from a study of technical replicates of blood from a handful of donors. The germline gives CDR1 GTSNPN, CDR2 SVGIG (reference sequence). V was clipped by 5 bases and J by 8 bases; unmatched bases: 6. This CDR3 comprises 12 residues. Sequenced by immunoSEQ multiplex PCR; TCRdb stores in-frame clones only, minus some. This table holds some 82,000 clones, about 94% found once. This TCR was sampled from a human donor in good health. What was sequenced was T cells isolated from PBMCs. The chain carries TRBV30 and TRBJ2-1; 7 nucleotides align to TRBD2. This chain's CDR3 is CAWWGGTYEQFF. The CDR3 DNA reads TGTGCCTGGTGGGGGGGAACCTATGAGCAGTTCTTC.